This T cell receptor (beta chain) was profiled in a study of T cell responses to AZD1222 COVID-19 vaccine. Whole-study results and caveats: White British donors predominated, females outnumbered males, and clonal diversity was possibly underestimated.

Germline V lookup: CDR1 SEHNR, CDR2 FQNEAQ (reference sequence). This CDR3 has 17 amino acids. After removal of 5 bases from V and 7 bases from J, the junction contained 12 bases not matched to a gene. The sample holds one count of this clone. Its antigen is still unknown. TCRdb keeps only in-frame clones here, not all; method: immunoSEQ multiplex PCR. The sample includes some 140,000 clones, approximately 90% seen only once; the top ten take 2.8%. This specimen consisted of peripheral blood, obtained on day 0 of AZD1222 vaccination. The chain links TRBV7-9 to TRBJ2-2; 11 bases agree with TRBD2. The receptor was derived from an adult in good health. CDR3 sequence: CASSPLPGLAVVGELFF. CDR3 sequence (DNA): TGTGCCAGCAGCCCCCTCCCGGGACTAGCGGTAGTCGGGGAGCTGTTTTTT.